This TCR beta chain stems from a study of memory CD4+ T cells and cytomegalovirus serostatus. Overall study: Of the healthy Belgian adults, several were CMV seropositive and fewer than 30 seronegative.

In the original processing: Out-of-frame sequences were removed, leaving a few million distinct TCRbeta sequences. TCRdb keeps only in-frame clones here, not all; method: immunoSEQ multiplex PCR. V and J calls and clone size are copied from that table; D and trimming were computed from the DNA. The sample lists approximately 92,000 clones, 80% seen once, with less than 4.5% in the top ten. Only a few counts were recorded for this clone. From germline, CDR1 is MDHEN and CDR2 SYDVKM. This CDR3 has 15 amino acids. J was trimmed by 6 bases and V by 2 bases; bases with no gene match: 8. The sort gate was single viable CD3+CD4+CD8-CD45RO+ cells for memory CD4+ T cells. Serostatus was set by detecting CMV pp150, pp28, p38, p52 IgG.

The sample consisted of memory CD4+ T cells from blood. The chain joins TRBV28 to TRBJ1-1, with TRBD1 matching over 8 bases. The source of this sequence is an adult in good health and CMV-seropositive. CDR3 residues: CASSLQGARKSEAFF. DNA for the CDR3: TGTGCCAGCAGTTTACAGGGGGCGCGTAAGTCTGAAGCTTTCTTT.